One sample yielded the 5 T cell receptor beta chains listed below, sequenced in a study of control samples from healthy donors and cancer patients. Method: immunoSEQ multiplex PCR; TCRdb's copy keeps in-frame clones and lacks some. Counted here are over 10,000 clones, around 79% occurring once; the ten biggest clones make up roughly 8%. The sample taken for sequencing was formalin-fixed, paraffin-embedded tissue. These receptors all stem from a male donor with melanoma.

J is TRBJ2-5 and V is TRBV4-2, with TRBD2 matching over 9 bases. J lost 9 bases, V lost 0 bases, and 11 bases had no gene match. Germline assignment: CDR1 LGHNA and CDR2 YNFKEQ. The CDR3 has 16 amino acids. The CDR3 nucleotides read TGTGCCAGCAGCCAAGATTGGCCTAGCGGGGCCATGGCCCAGTACTTC. It encodes CASSQDWPSGAMAQYF.

This sequence joins TRBV15 and TRBJ2-6, with D unresolved. This CDR3 is 16 amino acids long. V was cut by 4 bases and J by 6 bases, with 16 bases left in between. Germline-derived CDR1 and CDR2 are LNHNV and YYDKDF (reference sequence). CDR3 sequence reads: CATSTDDTGVANVLTF. The CDR3 DNA follows: TGTGCCACCAGCACAGACGACACGGGCGTGGCCAACGTCCTGACTTTC.

This clone was seen only once. This chain uses TRBV5-6 with TRBJ2-7; tentatively, D is TRBD1 or TRBD2 (6 bases each). V gave up 6 bases and J gave up 0 bases, with 19 bases separating them. The CDR3 covers 16 residues. CDR1 SGHDT and CDR2 YYEEEE come from the germline V gene. CDR3 loop: CASTSIGGSSSYEQYF. The DNA for the CDR3 is TGTGCCAGCACTAGTATAGGGGGGTCCTCCTCCTACGAGCAGTACTTC.

CDR3 in amino acids: CASSLLGPTNEKLFF. The CDR3 DNA reads TGTGCCAGTAGCCTCTTAGGACCAACTAATGAAAAACTGTTTTTT. The chain recombines TRBV19 with TRBJ1-4; no definite D call. The CDR3 spans 15 residues. Deletions cut 6 bases from V and 0 bases from J, with 11 bases between. Germline-derived CDR1 and CDR2 are LNHDA and SQIVND (reference sequence).

This sequence joins TRBV10-2 and TRBJ2-3; D unresolved. The CDR3 has 14 amino acids. V was shortened by 7 bases and J by 2 bases, with 13 bases between the two germline ends. CDR1 is WSHSY, CDR2 SAAADI, per germline. This CDR3 is CASNMWQTTDTQYF. CDR3 in DNA: TGCGCCAGCAATATGTGGCAGACCACAGATACGCAGTATTTT.